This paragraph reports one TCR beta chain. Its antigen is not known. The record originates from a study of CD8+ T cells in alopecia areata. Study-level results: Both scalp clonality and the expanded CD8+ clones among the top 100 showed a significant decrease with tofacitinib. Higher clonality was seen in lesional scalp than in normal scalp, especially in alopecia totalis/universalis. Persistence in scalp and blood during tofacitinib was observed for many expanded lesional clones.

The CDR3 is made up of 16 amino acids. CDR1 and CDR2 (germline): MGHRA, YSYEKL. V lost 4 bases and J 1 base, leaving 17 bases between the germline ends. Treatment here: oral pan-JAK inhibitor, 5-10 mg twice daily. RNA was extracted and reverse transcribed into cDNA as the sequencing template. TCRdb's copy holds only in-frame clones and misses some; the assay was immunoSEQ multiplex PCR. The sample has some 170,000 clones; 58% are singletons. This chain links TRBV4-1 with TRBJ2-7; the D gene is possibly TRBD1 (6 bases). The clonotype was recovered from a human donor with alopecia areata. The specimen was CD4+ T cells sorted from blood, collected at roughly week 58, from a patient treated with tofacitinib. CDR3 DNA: TGCGCCAGCAGCCTCTTATACGGACAGCCTTCCTACGAGCAGTACTTC. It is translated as CASSLLYGQPSYEQYF.